This TCR beta chain originates from a study of blood T cell repertoires in COVID-19. About the research overall: Acute-phase and convalescent COVID-19 samples originated in the United States, Italy and Spain.

In the original analysis: Amplification of reference gene primers was used by the study to estimate nucleated cell counts. Profiling relied on immunoSEQ multiplex PCR, and the TCRdb table lists in-frame clones only, not all of them. V and J calls plus clone size are reproduced from that table; the DNA served to infer D and trimming. The table has approximately 220,000 clones, about nine tenths seen once. Per the germline V gene, CDR1 is SGHAT and CDR2 is FQNNGV. The CDR3 is 13 residues long. The V end was cut by 5 bases, the J end by 7 bases, with 11 bases between. Everyone who took part was roughly 18 to 100 years old, and they came from 24 US areas.

Sequencing was carried out using PBMCs or T cells enriched from blood (not recorded which). V is TRBV11-2 and J is TRBJ1-4, with D unclear. The clonotype originates from a woman in her twenties or thirties with acute COVID-19. The CDR3 loop is CASSSPGSEKLFF. Here the CDR3 DNA reads TGTGCCAGCAGCAGTCCGGGTAGTGAAAAACTGTTTTTT.